This T cell receptor (beta chain) was identified in a study of shared clonotypes between healthy human individuals. Study background: CD8 memory received one plate per donor, CD8 naive two, CD4 memory three and CD4 naive three. Study-level findings and limits: An expected dependence of interdonor clonotype sharing on sequencing depth was noted.

As originally analysed: Filtering differed since immunoSEQ provided only junctions, with no quality scores. The repertoire was sequenced with immunoSEQ multiplex PCR; TCRdb's copy has only in-frame clones and lacks some. D and trimming come from the DNA, and the V and J calls and clone size come from that table. Among around 2.1 million clones listed, 85% to 95% were seen once. Terminally differentiated effector memory CD45RA+ cells were excluded by CCR7 positive selection of CD45RO-negative cells. Trimming removed 4 bases from V and 0 bases from J, with 13 bases in between. Germline V gene data show CDR1 as SEHNR and CDR2 as FQNEAQ (reference sequence). The CDR3 has 15 amino acids. Concerning this clone itself: Its antigen is unknown.

Sequenced: naive CD8+ T cells from PBMCs. The clonotype comes from a man aged 18 to 29 in good health. Some clones in this sample may be carry-over from other donors' samples. The V and J genes are TRBV7-9 and TRBJ2-7; TRBD2 is a possible D gene (5 bases). The CDR3: CASSSPQRSSYEQYF. The CDR3 DNA sequence: TGTGCCAGCAGCTCCCCTCAGCGGAGCTCCTACGAGCAGTACTTC.